One sample yielded the 17 T cell receptor beta chains listed below, sequenced in a study of patients and donors after allogeneic stem cell transplantation. TCRdb fed the RT-PCR reads into MiXCR, producing one record per CDR3 protein. The sample contains more than 150,000 distinct CDR3 sequences, nearly 25% of which appear only once. Sequenced material: blood, either unsorted or a sorted T cell fraction (not recorded which). The receptors come from a human donor who was either an allogeneic HSCT recipient or a stem cell or donor lymphocyte infusion donor (not recorded which). It is not recorded whose cells these are; they may come from a transplant donor.

This clonotype was counted a few times. V and J are TRBV27 and TRBJ1-6; maybe TRBD1 (6 bases). Germline V gene data show CDR1 as MNHEY and CDR2 as SMNVEV (reference sequence). V was shortened by 2 bases and J by 10 bases, with 12 bases between the two germline ends. This CDR3 comprises 14 residues. This CDR3 reads CASSLTGLYSPLHF. The DNA for the CDR3 is TGTGCCAGCAGTTTAACAGGGTTGTACTCACCCCTCCACTTT.

The chain combines TRBV20-1 with TRBJ1-1; 8 bases line up with TRBD1. The CDR3 sequence is 13 residues long. V trimming: 0 bases; J trimming: 5 bases; junction bases outside the gene matches: 2. CDR1 is DFQATT and CDR2 is SNEGSKA in the germline V gene (reference sequence). In DNA form, the CDR3 reads TGCAGTGCTAGAGATGACAGGGGTACTGAAGCTTTCTTT. Translation gives CSARDDRGTEAFF.

The chain links TRBV2 to TRBJ1-4; D ambiguous. The V gene's germline CDR1 is SNHLY and CDR2 FYNNEI. This CDR3 region has 11 residues. The germline V and J ends were trimmed by 6 bases and 8 bases, with 7 bases remaining between them. CDR3 DNA: TGTGCCAGCAGACAAGGCGAAAAACTGTTTTTT. Translating gives CASRQGEKLFF.

This clonotype was seen a few times. The CDR3 spells CASSPPRSGLDNEQFF. The CDR3, as DNA: TGTGCCAGCTCACCTCCGCGAAGCGGGCTTGACAATGAGCAGTTCTTC. The chain has TRBV18 and TRBJ2-1; possibly TRBD2 for D (6 bases). V shed 3 bases and J shed 5 bases, with 17 bases lying between them. This CDR3 region has 16 residues. Germline V gene data show CDR1 as KGHSH and CDR2 as LQKENI. Supplemented by reference TRBV18 and TRBJ2-1, the full variable domain reads NAGVMQNPRHLVRRRGQEARLRCSPMKGHSHVYWYRQLPEEGLKFMVYLQKENIIDESGMPKERFSAEFPKEGPSILRIQQVVRGDSAAYFCASSPPRSGLDNEQFFGPGTRLTVL.

The rearrangement links TRBV7-9 to TRBJ1-1; D call uncertain. The V and J ends lost 5 bases and 8 bases respectively, with 6 bases between them. The CDR3 runs 10 residues. The germline V gene encodes CDR1 SEHNR and CDR2 FQNEAQ (reference sequence). The CDR3 here is CASSAAEAFF. As DNA, the CDR3 is TGTGCCAGCAGCGCAGCGGAAGCTTTCTTT. The full variable domain, completed using reference TRBV7-9 and TRBJ1-1, is DTGVSQNPRHKITKRGQNVTFRCDPISEHNRLYWYRQTLGQGPEFLTYFQNEAQLEKSRLLSDRFSAERPKGSFSTLEIQRTEQGDSAMYLCASSAAEAFFGQGTRLTVV.

The rearrangement joins TRBV12-3 or TRBV12-4 to TRBJ2-5, with 7 bases aligning to TRBD2. The trim removed 5 bases at V and 7 bases at J, leaving 16 bases unmatched. The CDR3 spans 16 residues. The CDR3 region is CASSPERDTLWGTQYF. CDR3 sequence (DNA): TGTGCCAGCAGTCCCGAGCGGGATACCCTTTGGGGGACCCAGTACTTC.

There are many counts of this clonotype. The chain combines TRBV7-9 with TRBJ1-1, with D perhaps matching TRBD1 (6 bases). CDR3 size: 16 residues. Trimming left V 4 bases short and J 5 bases short, with 20 bases between. Germline CDR1 and CDR2: SEHNR and FQNEAQ (reference sequence). The CDR3 DNA sequence: TGTGCCAGCAGCTCATGGGACGTTCAGGGGCGGACTGAAGCTTTCTTT. Translated: CASSSWDVQGRTEAFF.

J is TRBJ1-4 and V is TRBV4-1, with D perhaps matching TRBD1 (6 bases). Germline-derived CDR1 and CDR2 are MGHRA and YSYEKL. V lost 1 base, J lost 3 bases, and 24 bases lay in between. This CDR3 has 20 residues. As DNA, the CDR3 is TGCGCCAGCAGCCAAGTCCTTTTTGGGACATTTTATCGGGCTAATGAAAAACTGTTTTTT. Protein product: CASSQVLFGTFYRANEKLFF.

The rearrangement uses TRBV20-1 and TRBJ1-5; D is undetermined. Germline CDR1 DFQATT, CDR2 SNEGSKA (reference sequence). The germline V and J ends were trimmed by 3 bases and 0 bases, with 12 bases remaining between them. The CDR3 extends over 15 amino acids. CDR3 nucleotides: TGCAGTGCTAGGCAGAACCACTATAGCAATCAGCCCCAGCATTTT. Residues: CSARQNHYSNQPQHF.

The chain combines TRBV6-5 with TRBJ2-3, with a tentative D call TRBD1 (6 bases). V was clipped by 5 bases and J by 6 bases, with 9 bases between them. CDR1 is MNHEY and CDR2 is SVGAGI in the germline V gene. CDR3 length equals 12 residues. The CDR3 DNA reads TGTGCCAGCAGTCAACAGGGCGATACGCAGTATTTT. Translation: CASSQQGDTQYF.

This clonotype was seen at least ten times. The chain is built from TRBV29-1 and TRBJ1-4, with a tentative D call TRBD1 (5 bases). This CDR3 contains 15 residues. Germline-derived CDR1 and CDR2 are SQVTM and ANQGSEA. Trimming cost V 5 bases and J 0 bases, with 13 bases left between them. The CDR3 DNA follows: TGCAGCGTTAAGACGAGGGGTGCAACTAATGAAAAACTGTTTTTT. It translates to CSVKTRGATNEKLFF. The entire variable domain, with the rest obtained from reference TRBV29-1 and TRBJ1-4, is as follows: SAVISQKPSRDICQRGTSLTIQCQVDSQVTMMFWYRQQPGQSLTLIATANQGSEATYESGFVIDKFPISRPNLTFSTLTVSNMSPEDSSIYLCSVKTRGATNEKLFFGSGTQLSVL.

The rearrangement links TRBV30 to TRBJ1-3; D possibly corresponds to TRBD1 (6 bases). CDR1 is GTSNPN, CDR2 SVGIG, per germline (reference sequence). The CDR3 is made up of 14 amino acids. The ends were cut back, 4 bases at V and 0 bases at J, with 10 bases in the middle. The chain's CDR3 is CAWTGVNSGNTIYF. In DNA form, the CDR3 reads TGTGCCTGGACAGGGGTCAACTCTGGAAACACCATATATTTT.

In DNA form, the CDR3 reads TGTGCCAGCAGCCTCCGACTCCAAGGCCTCGAGCAGTACTTC. Translating it yields CASSLRLQGLEQYF. The J gene is TRBJ2-7, the V gene TRBV14; D remains unclear. CDR1 and CDR2 from the germline V gene are SGHDN and FVKESK. The CDR3 contains 14 residues. Trimming took off 4 bases at V and 6 bases at J, with 16 bases between the two ends. Looking up the rest from reference TRBV14 and TRBJ2-7 gives the full variable domain: EAGVTQFPSHSVIEKGQTVTLRCDPISGHDNLYWYRRVMGKEIKFLLHFVKESKQDESGMPNNRFLAERTGGTYSTLKVQPAELEDSGVYFCASSLRLQGLEQYFGPGTRLTVT.

This clonotype was seen only a few times. The chain combines TRBV20-1 with TRBJ1-2; no firm D call. The ends were cut back, 5 bases at V and 6 bases at J, with 22 bases in the middle. The CDR3 runs 15 residues. The germline V gene encodes CDR1 DFQATT and CDR2 SNEGSKA (reference sequence). The CDR3 nucleotides read TGCAGTGCTTACCCACCCACACCAAGTAAGGATGGCTACACCTTC. It specifies CSAYPPTPSKDGYTF.

This clonotype showed up many times. The genes are TRBV12-3 or TRBV12-4 and TRBJ1-1, with D unclear. This CDR3 is built from 15 residues. Trimming cost V 2 bases and J 0 bases, with 10 bases left between them. CDR3 nucleotide sequence: TGTGCCAGCAGTTTAATTGGATTCATGAACACTGAAGCTTTCTTT. Its translation: CASSLIGFMNTEAFF.

This clonotype showed up just a few times. V is TRBV4-1 and J is TRBJ1-5; no reliable D call. V was trimmed by 1 base and J by 4 bases, leaving 23 bases between them. CDR1 MGHRA and CDR2 YSYEKL come from the germline V gene. The CDR3 is 19 amino acids. CDR3 nucleotides: TGCGCCAGCAGCCAAGGTCTCGTACTGCTACCCCGAGGAAATCAGCCCCAGCATTTT. Translated: CASSQGLVLLPRGNQPQHF.

This clonotype has more than one count but fewer than ten. The chain links TRBV6-1 to TRBJ2-1; D gene ambiguous. V lost 4 bases and J lost 8, with 18 bases in between. CDR3 length: 15 residues. Germline CDR1 reads MNHNS; CDR2 reads SASEGT. The CDR3 is CASSAKSWGMDEQFF. The CDR3 coding sequence is TGTGCCAGCAGTGCTAAGAGTTGGGGAATGGATGAGCAGTTCTTC.